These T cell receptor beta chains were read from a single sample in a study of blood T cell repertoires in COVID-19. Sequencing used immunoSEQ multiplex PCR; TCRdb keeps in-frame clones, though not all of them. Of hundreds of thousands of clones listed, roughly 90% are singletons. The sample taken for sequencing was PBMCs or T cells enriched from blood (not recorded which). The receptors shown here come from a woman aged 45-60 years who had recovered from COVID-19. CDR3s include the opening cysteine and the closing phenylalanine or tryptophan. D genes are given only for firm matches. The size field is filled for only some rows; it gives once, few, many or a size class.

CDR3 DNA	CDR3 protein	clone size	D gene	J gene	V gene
TGTGCCAGCTCACCAATACCCACGATGTCAGGCAATCAGCCCCAGCATTTT	CASSPIPTMSGNQPQHF	NA	NA	TRBJ1-5	TRBV18
TGTGCCAGCAGCCCCACAGGGGCGCGTGGCTACACCTTC	CASSPTGARGYTF	NA	TRBD1	TRBJ1-2	TRBV11-2
TGTGCCAGCTCACCATACAGGGAAGGAAATGAGCAGTTCTTC	CASSPYREGNEQFF	NA	NA	TRBJ2-1	TRBV18
TGTGCCAGCAGCTTACTAGTGGCTAGCGGGAGGTCCTACAATGAGCAGTTCTTC	CASSLLVASGRSYNEQFF	NA	TRBD2	TRBJ2-1	TRBV7-9
TGTGCCAGCAGCCCAGGACAGTACACCGGGGAGCTGTTTTTT	CASSPGQYTGELFF	NA	NA	TRBJ2-2	TRBV7-3
TGTGCCAGTAGTATAGACCCCAGGGGGCGAGGGCAGCCCCAGCATTTT	CASSIDPRGRGQPQHF	few	TRBD1	TRBJ1-5	TRBV19
TGTGCCAGCAGTAGTCTGGGGGCATTAGGGAATGAGCAGTTCTTC	CASSSLGALGNEQFF	NA	NA	TRBJ2-1	TRBV6-5
TGTGCCAGCAGTCTTTTGGGACATCAGAACACTGAAGCTTTCTTT	CASSLLGHQNTEAFF	NA	NA	TRBJ1-1	TRBV7-3
TGTGCCAGCAGCAAACAGGGGGCCACCTATAATTCACCCCTCCACTTT	CASSKQGATYNSPLHF	once	TRBD1	TRBJ1-6	TRBV7-2
TGTGCCAGCAGGGGCTCCGTCTCTGGAAACACCATATATTTT	CASRGSVSGNTIYF	once	NA	TRBJ1-3	TRBV25-1
TGCGCCAGCAGCCCGGCTCCGCGGTCCCGAGATGGCTACACCTTC	CASSPAPRSRDGYTF	NA	NA	TRBJ1-2	TRBV4-3
TGTGCCAGTAGAGGGGACAGGGTCAACGGTATGAACACTGAAGCTTTCTTT	CASRGDRVNGMNTEAFF	NA	TRBD1	TRBJ1-1	TRBV19
TGTGCCAGCAGCATCGACATGGCCTATGGCTACACCTTC	CASSIDMAYGYTF	NA	NA	TRBJ1-2	TRBV9
TGCGCCAGCAGCCAAGACAGGCGGCGGGACAGGGGCCCTAAACGGGGCAATCAGCCCCAGCATTTT	CASSQDRRRDRGPKRGNQPQHF	once	TRBD1	TRBJ1-5	TRBV4-3
TGCGCCAGCAGCCAAACTACAGGGGCGCACACTGAAGCTTTCTTT	CASSQTTGAHTEAFF	NA	TRBD1	TRBJ1-1	TRBV4-3
TGTGCCAGCAGTTTGGGGACATCGTTGAACACTGAAGCTTTCTTT	CASSLGTSLNTEAFF	NA	NA	TRBJ1-1	TRBV28
TGTGCCAGCACGCAGAGGACGGGGGTCCAAGAGACCCAGTACTTC	CASTQRTGVQETQYF	NA	NA	TRBJ2-5	TRBV5-4
TGTGCCAGCACTAAGGGGAATGAAAAACTGTTTTTT	CASTKGNEKLFF	NA	NA	TRBJ1-4	TRBV3-1/TRBV3-2
TGTGCCAGCAGCTTAGATGGTGGGAGTGTAGATGAGCAGTTCTTC	CASSLDGGSVDEQFF	NA	NA	TRBJ2-1	TRBV11-3
TGTGCCACCAGCTCCGGGAACAGGGGTCAGCCCCAGCATTTT	CATSSGNRGQPQHF	NA	TRBD1	TRBJ1-5	TRBV24-1
TGTGCCAGCAGCTCGACAGGGCCTGGGGGCACCGGGGAGCTGTTTTTT	CASSSTGPGGTGELFF	NA	TRBD1	TRBJ2-2	TRBV7-9
TGTGCCAGTAGTTTGGGAGAGGGGGCGGGAGGGCGGGAGACCCAGTACTTC	CASSLGEGAGGRETQYF	NA	TRBD2	TRBJ2-5	TRBV19
TGTGCCAGCAGCTTGAGACAGGAAGGATCGGGTGAAAAACTGTTTTTT	CASSLRQEGSGEKLFF	NA	NA	TRBJ1-4	TRBV5-4
TGCAGTGCTAGTGTGGTAGCAAATTCCTACGAGCAGTACTTC	CSASVVANSYEQYF	NA	NA	TRBJ2-7	TRBV20-1
TGCGCCAGCAGCCAAGATCCCCGGCTAGCGGAAAACACCGGGGAGCTGTTTTTT	CASSQDPRLAENTGELFF	NA	TRBD2	TRBJ2-2	TRBV4-1
TGTGCCAGCAGCGTAGACAGCTATGGCTACACCTTC	CASSVDSYGYTF	NA	NA	TRBJ1-2	TRBV9
TGTGCCAGCAGCCCCCGGACATCCTACGAGCAGTACTTC	CASSPRTSYEQYF	NA	NA	TRBJ2-7	TRBV7-6
TGTGCCAGCAGTGGAACGGACAGGGGGCCCTTCATTTCCAACTATGGCTACACCTTC	CASSGTDRGPFISNYGYTF	NA	TRBD1	TRBJ1-2	TRBV6-1
TGTGCCAGCAGCCAACTAACCAACACCGGGGAGCTGTTTTTT	CASSQLTNTGELFF	NA	NA	TRBJ2-2	TRBV4-2
TGCGCCAGCAGCCTAGGTGGAGTAGACTCCTACGAGCAGTACTTC	CASSLGGVDSYEQYF	few	NA	TRBJ2-7	TRBV5-1
TGTGCCAGCAGTCCCTCAGGGGTTTCTAATGAAAAACTGTTTTTT	CASSPSGVSNEKLFF	NA	NA	TRBJ1-4	TRBV28
TGTGCCAGCAGCCTAGAGGGGACTAGTGCAACCTACGAGCAGTACTTC	CASSLEGTSATYEQYF	NA	TRBD2	TRBJ2-7	TRBV6-4
TGTGCCAGCAGTTTATCTAGAACCTCTCGGAATGAGCAGTTCTTC	CASSLSRTSRNEQFF	few	NA	TRBJ2-1	TRBV27
TGTGCCAGCAGTTACGGGGGCAGTCGCAATCAGCCCCAGCATTTT	CASSYGGSRNQPQHF	NA	NA	TRBJ1-5	TRBV6-5
TGTGCCAGCAGCTTAGAGTCGACTAATAATCAGCCCCAGCATTTT	CASSLESTNNQPQHF	NA	NA	TRBJ1-5	TRBV7-2
TGTGCCAGCAGTCTCGGGACAGGTCCCTCCTATGGCTACACCTTC	CASSLGTGPSYGYTF	once	TRBD1	TRBJ1-2	TRBV28
TGTGCCAGCAGCCCATATGGGACTGGATATAACAATGAGCAGTTCTTC	CASSPYGTGYNNEQFF	NA	NA	TRBJ2-1	TRBV6-2/TRBV6-3
TGTGCCACCAGTGACCAAGACATACTGAACACCGGGGAGCTGTTTTTT	CATSDQDILNTGELFF	NA	NA	TRBJ2-2	TRBV24-1
TGTGCCAGCGTGGGACAGGCAGCAACTAATGAAAAACTGTTTTTT	CASVGQAATNEKLFF	once	TRBD1	TRBJ1-4	TRBV6-5
TGTGCCAGCAGCCAAGAAGCGGGGGCCCGCACAGATACGCAGTATTTT	CASSQEAGARTDTQYF	NA	TRBD2	TRBJ2-3	TRBV4-2